The 30 T cell receptor beta chains reported below all come from one sample, sequenced in a study of beta chain features in type 1 diabetes. Reverse transcription of all isolated RNA meant that expressed TCRB transcripts were sequenced. Some clones are missing from TCRdb's copy, which holds only in-frame ones; the method was immunoSEQ multiplex PCR. The repertoire holds about 330,000 clones, approximately 10% seen once, with about 0.014% in the top ten. The sequenced sample consisted of naive CD4+ T cells from blood. The receptors shown here come from a woman in her thirties in good health.

In its sample, this clone was seen a few times. CDR3 in amino acids: CASSLIQARVYNEQFF. CDR3 sequence (DNA): TGTGCCAGCAGCTTAATTCAAGCGCGCGTCTACAATGAGCAGTTCTTC. V is TRBV7-2 and J is TRBJ2-1, with D hard to call. The V end lost 2 bases, the J end lost 3 bases, and 14 bases lay between the germline ends. In germline, CDR1 is SGHTA, CDR2 FQGNSA. The CDR3 sequence is 16 residues long. Together with reference TRBV7-2 and TRBJ2-1, the CDR3 gives the full variable domain: GAGVSQSPSNKVTEKGKDVELRCDPISGHTALYWYRQSLGQGLEFLIYFQGNSAPDKSGLPSDRFSAERTGGSVSTLTIQRTQQEDSAVYLCASSLIQARVYNEQFFGPGTRLTVL.

This clone was counted only a few times. The chain employs TRBV7-9 and TRBJ2-3; D might be TRBD2 (5 bases). The V and J ends lost 5 bases and 0 bases respectively, with 12 bases between them. The CDR3 covers 15 residues. The germline V gene has CDR1 SEHNR and CDR2 FQNEAQ (reference sequence). The CDR3 sequence is CASSLLAGSTDTQYF. CDR3 nucleotide sequence: TGTGCCAGCAGCCTGCTCGCGGGCAGCACAGATACGCAGTATTTT.

The V call is TRBV7-2, the J call TRBJ1-1; 7 nucleotides align to TRBD1. The V and J ends lost 5 bases and 8 bases, in that order; junction bases with no gene match: 5. Germline V gene lookup returns CDR1 SGHTA and CDR2 FQGNSA. The CDR3 runs to 12 residues. The CDR3 loop is CASSRQGREAFF. As DNA, the CDR3 is TGTGCCAGCAGCAGACAGGGTCGGGAAGCTTTCTTT.

This chain links TRBV9 with TRBJ1-5; possible D gene TRBD1, 5 bases. V was pared by 4 bases and J by 2 bases, with 19 bases between. Germline CDR1 is SGDLS and CDR2 is YYNGEE. This CDR3 spans 17 amino acids. CDR3 region: CASSSRIGGGGNQPQHF. CDR3 nucleotides: TGTGCCAGCAGCAGTAGGATCGGGGGAGGCGGCAATCAGCCCCAGCATTTT.

The rearrangement links TRBV5-4 to TRBJ2-7; 8 bases match TRBD2. V gave up 0 bases and J gave up 1 base; unmatched junction bases: 3. From germline, CDR1 is SGHNT and CDR2 YYREEE (reference sequence). The CDR3 has 15 residues. CDR3 sequence (DNA): TGTGCCAGCAGCTTGGCCGGCGGGAGGTCCTACGAGCAGTACTTC. As protein: CASSLAGGRSYEQYF.

This clone appeared a few times. The chain links TRBV6-1 to TRBJ2-3; TRBD2 is a possible D gene (5 bases). This CDR3 is built from 18 residues. Germline loops: CDR1 MNHNS, CDR2 SASEGT. Trimming shortened V by 4 bases and J by 0 bases, and 20 bases separated the two germline ends. The CDR3 sequence: CASSAISPWGVSTDTQYF. CDR3 DNA: TGTGCCAGCAGTGCAATTAGTCCTTGGGGAGTGAGCACAGATACGCAGTATTTT.

The V call is TRBV5-4, the J call TRBJ2-4, with 11 bases lining up with TRBD1. J was trimmed by 1 base and V by 0 bases; bases with no gene match: 3. The CDR3 length is 17 residues. Germline V lookup: CDR1 SGHNT, CDR2 YYREEE (reference sequence). The CDR3 is CASSLAGQGAAKNIQYF. As DNA, the CDR3 is TGTGCCAGCAGCTTGGCCGGACAGGGGGCGGCCAAAAACATTCAGTACTTC.

J is TRBJ2-3 and V is TRBV14, with D possibly being TRBD2 (6 bases). CDR3 length: 12 residues. Trimming pared 4 bases from V and 4 bases from J, leaving 6 bases between. Germline V gene data show CDR1 as SGHDN and CDR2 as FVKESK. The CDR3 region has the DNA TGTGCCAGCAGCCCGGGAGCAGATACGCAGTATTTT. Translating gives CASSPGADTQYF.

This clone was counted between two and nine times. The chain couples TRBV15 to TRBJ2-1; 12 nucleotides match TRBD2. The V gene's germline CDR1 is LNHNV and CDR2 YYDKDF (reference sequence). This CDR3 region has 17 residues. The trim removed 1 base at V and 6 bases at J, leaving 7 bases unmatched. CDR3 coding DNA: TGTGCCACCAGCAGAGGTAGACTAGCGGGAGTTAGCAATGAGCAGTTCTTC. Encoded protein: CATSRGRLAGVSNEQFF.

The rearrangement links TRBV6-6 to TRBJ1-2, with a tentative D call TRBD1 (6 bases). Trimming took off 7 bases at V and 6 bases at J, with 15 bases between the two ends. The germline V gene has CDR1 MNHNY and CDR2 SVGAGI (reference sequence). CDR3 length: 13 amino acids. This CDR3 reads CASTPRGAHGYTF. The CDR3 DNA reads as TGTGCCAGCACGCCCCGGGGGGCACATGGCTACACCTTC.

This clone was picked up a small number of times. Here the CDR3 DNA reads TGTGCCTGGACCAGAACAACTAATGAAAAACTGTTTTTT. Translation: CAWTRTTNEKLFF. J is TRBJ1-4 and V is TRBV30; D gene unclear. CDR1 is GTSNPN and CDR2 is SVGIG in the germline V gene (reference sequence). V lost 4 bases and J 0 bases, leaving 6 bases between the germline ends. The length of the CDR3 is 13 residues.

The J gene is TRBJ2-5, the V gene TRBV19, with 10 bases aligning to TRBD2. Germline values: CDR1 LNHDA, CDR2 SQIVND (reference sequence). The trim removed 5 bases at V and 6 bases at J, leaving 9 bases unmatched. The CDR3 loop spans 15 amino acids. The DNA for the CDR3 is TGTGCCAGTAGTTTGGGAGCTAGCGGGAGTAAGACCCAGTACTTC. Translating it yields CASSLGASGSKTQYF.

This clone was detected a few times. The rearrangement uses TRBV2 and TRBJ1-2, with 7 bases that match TRBD1. Germline V gene sequence: CDR1 SNHLY, CDR2 FYNNEI. The CDR3 runs 13 residues. V was clipped by 8 bases and J by 8 bases; unmatched bases: 11. For the CDR3, the DNA is TGTGCCAGCCGAGGGGGCACCGGGTCGGGCTACACCTTC. Translated: CASRGGTGSGYTF. The full variable domain, its missing parts supplied by reference TRBV2 and TRBJ1-2, is EPEVTQTPSHQVTQMGQEVILRCVPISNHLYFYWYRQILGQKVEFLVSFYNNEISEKSEIFDDQFSVERPDGSNFTLKIRSTKLEDSAMYFCASRGGTGSGYTFGSGTRLTVV.

This chain links TRBV29-1 with TRBJ1-1; the D gene is possibly TRBD1 (6 bases). Germline CDR1 is SQVTM and CDR2 is ANQGSEA. Trimming stripped 7 bases from V and 5 bases from J, with 26 bases between. This CDR3 region has 16 residues. CDR3 DNA: TGCAGCGCCATTGCGGCCTTTGGCAGGGGAGGGACTGAAGCTTTCTTT. This translates into CSAIAAFGRGGTEAFF.

This chain uses TRBV5-1 with TRBJ2-1; TRBD1 matches 7 bases. The CDR3 length is 14 residues. Per the germline V gene, CDR1 is SGHRS and CDR2 is YFSETQ. The junction had 6 bases not matched to a gene; V was cut back by 4 bases and J by 5 bases. The CDR3 nucleotides read TGCGCCAGCAGCCCGTGGACAGGAAACAATGAGCAGTTCTTC. Translated, it gives CASSPWTGNNEQFF. The whole variable domain, filled in from reference TRBV5-1 and TRBJ2-1, reads KAGVTQTPRYLIKTRGQQVTLSCSPISGHRSVSWYQQTPGQGLQFLFEYFSETQRNKGNFPGRFSGRQFSNSRSEMNVSTLELGDSALYLCASSPWTGNNEQFFGPGTRLTVL.

The chain employs TRBV7-6 and TRBJ2-5; 9 bases fit TRBD2. The CDR3 is 15 residues long. After removal of 5 bases from V and 5 bases from J, the junction contained 9 bases not matched to a gene. The germline V gene has CDR1 SGHVS and CDR2 FNYEAQ. CDR3 bases: TGTGCCAGCAGCCCCAATAGCGGGAGAGGGGAGACCCAGTACTTC. Its protein is CASSPNSGRGETQYF.

CDR3 sequence: CASSYLGLAGAETQYF. As DNA, the CDR3 is TGTGCCAGCAGCTACCTTGGACTAGCGGGAGCAGAGACCCAGTACTTC. This chain joins TRBV7-9 and TRBJ2-5, with 13 bases that match TRBD2. Germline lookup yields CDR1 SEHNR and CDR2 FQNEAQ (reference sequence). The CDR3 has 16 residues. With V trimmed by 4 bases and J by 4 bases, 6 bases remained unmatched.

This clone was recorded a few times. This CDR3 is CASSRDRSDGYTF. The CDR3 bases are TGTGCCAGTAGTCGCGACAGGTCTGATGGCTACACCTTC. The chain employs TRBV19 and TRBJ1-2; D is perhaps TRBD1 (6 bases). The V gene's germline CDR1 is LNHDA and CDR2 SQIVND (reference sequence). The length of the CDR3 is 13 residues. Trimming removed 5 bases from V and 6 bases from J, with 13 bases in between.

This rearrangement joins TRBV2 to TRBJ2-5; D call uncertain. The CDR3 contains 14 residues. CDR1 is SNHLY, CDR2 FYNNEI, per germline. V was pared by 7 bases and J by 1 base, with 13 bases between. As DNA, the CDR3 is TGTGCCAGCAAAATCGACACCGTCCAAGAGACCCAGTACTTC. This sequence encodes CASKIDTVQETQYF.

This chain uses TRBV10-2 with TRBJ1-2, with 10 bases aligning to TRBD1. V shed 6 bases, J shed 7 bases, and the junction held 11 bases outside the gene matches. In germline, CDR1 is WSHSY, CDR2 SAAADI. This CDR3 is built from 15 residues. The CDR3, as DNA: TGCGCCAGCAGGAACAAGGTGACAGGGGGCGGTGGCTACACCTTC. Translation gives CASRNKVTGGGGYTF.

V is TRBV30 and J is TRBJ2-7, with D possibly matching TRBD2 (6 bases). Germline assignment: CDR1 GTSNPN and CDR2 SVGIG (reference sequence). V lost 7 bases, J lost 0 bases, and 7 bases lay in between. The CDR3 is made up of 11 amino acids. CDR3 residues: CAFSGSYEQYF. Here the CDR3 DNA reads TGTGCCTTTAGCGGCTCCTACGAGCAGTACTTC.

This clone showed up just a few times. The chain couples TRBV5-4 to TRBJ2-1; TRBD2 matches at 10 bases. This CDR3 is 15 amino acids long. V lost 4 bases to trimming and J lost 9 bases; unmatched junction nucleotides: 10. Per the germline V gene, CDR1 is SGHNT and CDR2 is YYREEE (reference sequence). In nucleotides, the CDR3 is TGTGCCAGCAGCCCCGCTAGCGGGAGCGCCAGTGAGCAGTTCTTC. This translates into CASSPASGSASEQFF.

The CDR3 spells CAWKSQGLAGGSSYNEQFF. CDR3 DNA sequence: TGTGCCTGGAAATCGCAGGGACTAGCGGGAGGGAGCTCCTACAATGAGCAGTTCTTC. The V and J genes are TRBV30 and TRBJ2-1; TRBD2 matches 16 bases. The germline gives CDR1 GTSNPN, CDR2 SVGIG (reference sequence). This CDR3 comprises 19 residues. The junction had 9 bases not matched to a gene; V was cut back by 4 bases and J by 0 bases. Full variable domain (outside the CDR3, taken from reference TRBV30 and TRBJ2-1): SQTIHQWPATLVQPVGSPLSLECTVEGTSNPNLYWYRQAAGRGLQLLFYSVGIGQISSEVPQNLSASRPQDRQFILSSKKLLLSDSGFYLCAWKSQGLAGGSSYNEQFFGPGTRLTVL.

This clone was seen more than once but under ten times. The chain employs TRBV11-2 and TRBJ2-7; D perhaps matches TRBD2 (6 bases). The germline CDR1 and CDR2 sequences are SGHAT and FQNNGV. CDR3 length: 16 residues. Trimming removed 0 bases at V and 5 bases at J, with 17 bases between. CDR3 DNA sequence: TGTGCCAGCAGCTTAGATGTGGCGGGACTCCGTAACGAGCAGTACTTC. Encoded protein: CASSLDVAGLRNEQYF.

CDR3 sequence reads: CASSFRGYTF. For the CDR3, the DNA is TGTGCCAGCAGTTTCCGGGGCTACACCTTC. The gene calls are TRBV28 and TRBJ1-2, with D hard to call. This CDR3 region has 10 residues. The V end was cut by 3 bases, the J end by 8 bases, with 4 bases between. CDR1 is MDHEN, CDR2 SYDVKM, per germline.

V usage is TRBV7-2 and J usage is TRBJ2-1; 8 nucleotides line up with TRBD2. Germline V gene sequence: CDR1 SGHTA, CDR2 FQGNSA. V was clipped by 3 bases and J by 7 bases; unmatched bases: 11. The length of the CDR3 is 16 residues. The DNA for the CDR3 is TGTGCCAGCAGCTTCCTAAGCGGGAGCAGTACGAATGAGCAGTTCTTC. Residues: CASSFLSGSSTNEQFF.

This clone has more than one count but fewer than ten. The chain links TRBV7-9 to TRBJ1-5; D is unresolved. This CDR3 region has 13 residues. Germline-derived CDR1 and CDR2 are SEHNR and FQNEAQ (reference sequence). Trimming took off 6 bases at V and 5 bases at J, with 11 bases between the two ends. In DNA form, the CDR3 reads TGTGCCAGCAGGCGTACCGAGGATCAGCCCCAGCATTTT. Its protein product is CASRRTEDQPQHF.

The V call is TRBV28, the J call TRBJ2-7; the D gene is possibly TRBD2 (6 bases). The CDR3 runs 14 residues. Germline V gene data show CDR1 as MDHEN and CDR2 as SYDVKM. V gave up 8 bases and J gave up 5 bases, with 19 bases separating them. CDR3 in amino acids: CASATSGDPHEQYF. The CDR3 DNA sequence: TGTGCCAGCGCCACCTCGGGGGACCCCCACGAGCAGTACTTC.

The gene calls are TRBV5-6 and TRBJ1-2; D perhaps matches TRBD1 (5 bases). CDR1 and CDR2 (germline): SGHDT, YYEEEE. V was trimmed by 3 bases and J by 8 bases, leaving 20 bases between them. The CDR3 covers 15 residues. The DNA of the CDR3 is TGTGCCAGCAGCTCGTTAACTCGGGACTCCGGGGGCTACACCTTC. The encoded protein is CASSSLTRDSGGYTF. The whole variable domain, filled in from reference TRBV5-6 and TRBJ1-2, reads DAGVTQSPTHLIKTRGQQVTLRCSPKSGHDTVSWYQQALGQGPQFIFQYYEEEERQRGNFPDRFSGHQFPNYSSELNVNALLLGDSALYLCASSSLTRDSGGYTFGSGTRLTVV.

The chain carries TRBV27 and TRBJ2-3, with D possibly being TRBD2 (5 bases). Deletions cut 10 bases from V and 3 bases from J, with 14 bases between. The CDR3 loop spans 13 amino acids. From germline, CDR1 is MNHEY and CDR2 SMNVEV (reference sequence). CDR3 bases: TGTGCCACCGTAGGGAGCGAAACAGATACGCAGTATTTT. It translates to CATVGSETDTQYF.